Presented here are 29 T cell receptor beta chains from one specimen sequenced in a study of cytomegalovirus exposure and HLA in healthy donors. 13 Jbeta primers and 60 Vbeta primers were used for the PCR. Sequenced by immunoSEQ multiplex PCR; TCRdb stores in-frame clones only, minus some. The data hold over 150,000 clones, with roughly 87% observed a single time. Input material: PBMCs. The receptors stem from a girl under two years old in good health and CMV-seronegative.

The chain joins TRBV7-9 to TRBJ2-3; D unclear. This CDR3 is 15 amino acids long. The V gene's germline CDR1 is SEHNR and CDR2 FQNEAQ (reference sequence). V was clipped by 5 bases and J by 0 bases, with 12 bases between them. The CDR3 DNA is TGTGCCAGCAGCCTCCGCGTCCCCAGCACAGATACGCAGTATTTT. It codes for CASSLRVPSTDTQYF.

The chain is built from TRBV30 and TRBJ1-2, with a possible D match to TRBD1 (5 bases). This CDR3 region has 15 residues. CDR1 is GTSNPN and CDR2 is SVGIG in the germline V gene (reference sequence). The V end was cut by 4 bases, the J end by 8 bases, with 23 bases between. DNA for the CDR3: TGTGCCTGGAAAGGTTGGGGACTCTGGTTGGAGGGCTACACCTTC. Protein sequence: CAWKGWGLWLEGYTF. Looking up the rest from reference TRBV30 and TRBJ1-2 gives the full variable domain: SQTIHQWPATLVQPVGSPLSLECTVEGTSNPNLYWYRQAAGRGLQLLFYSVGIGQISSEVPQNLSASRPQDRQFILSSKKLLLSDSGFYLCAWKGWGLWLEGYTFGSGTRLTVV.

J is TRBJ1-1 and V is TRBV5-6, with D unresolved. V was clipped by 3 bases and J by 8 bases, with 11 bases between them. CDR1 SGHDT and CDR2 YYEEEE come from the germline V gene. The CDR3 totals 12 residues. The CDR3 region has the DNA TGTGCCAGCAGCTCTGGAGGCCTCGAAGCTTTCTTT. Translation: CASSSGGLEAFF. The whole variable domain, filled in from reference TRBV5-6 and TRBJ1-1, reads DAGVTQSPTHLIKTRGQQVTLRCSPKSGHDTVSWYQQALGQGPQFIFQYYEEEERQRGNFPDRFSGHQFPNYSSELNVNALLLGDSALYLCASSSGGLEAFFGQGTRLTVV.

For the CDR3, the DNA is TGTGCCAGCAGCCTCCGGGACAGGGGGCCCTATGGCTACACCTTC. Protein sequence: CASSLRDRGPYGYTF. The V and J genes are TRBV5-6 and TRBJ1-2; 12 positions agree with TRBD1. V lost 4 bases and J lost 4; bases outside the gene matches: 5. This CDR3 comprises 15 residues. Germline-derived CDR1 and CDR2 are SGHDT and YYEEEE.

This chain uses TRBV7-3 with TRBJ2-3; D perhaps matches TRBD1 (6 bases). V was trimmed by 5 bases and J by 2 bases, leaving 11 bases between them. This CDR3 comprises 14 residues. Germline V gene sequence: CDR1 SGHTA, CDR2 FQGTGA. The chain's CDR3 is CASSLTGYTDTQYF. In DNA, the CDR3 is TGTGCCAGCAGCCTTACAGGGTACACAGATACGCAGTATTTT.

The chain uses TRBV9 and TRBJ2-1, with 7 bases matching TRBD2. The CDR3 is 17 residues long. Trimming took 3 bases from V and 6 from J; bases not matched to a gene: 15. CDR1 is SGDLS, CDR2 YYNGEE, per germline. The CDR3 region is CASSDTPAGVWGNEQFF. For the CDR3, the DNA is TGTGCCAGCAGCGACACCCCCGCGGGAGTTTGGGGCAATGAGCAGTTCTTC.

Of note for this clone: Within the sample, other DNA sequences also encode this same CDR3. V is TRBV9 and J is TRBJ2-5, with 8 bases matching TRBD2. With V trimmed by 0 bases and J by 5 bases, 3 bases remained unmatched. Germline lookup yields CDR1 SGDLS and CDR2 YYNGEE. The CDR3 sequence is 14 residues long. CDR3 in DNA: TGTGCCAGCAGCGTAGGGGCGGGGGGTGAGACCCAGTACTTC. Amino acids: CASSVGAGGETQYF.

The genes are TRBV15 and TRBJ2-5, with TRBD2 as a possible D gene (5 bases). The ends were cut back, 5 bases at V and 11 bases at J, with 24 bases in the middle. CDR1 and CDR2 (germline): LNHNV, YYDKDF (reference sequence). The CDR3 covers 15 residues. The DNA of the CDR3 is TGTGCCACCAGCCAAGGGCCCGATAGCGTTAGGGAGCAGTACTTC. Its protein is CATSQGPDSVREQYF.

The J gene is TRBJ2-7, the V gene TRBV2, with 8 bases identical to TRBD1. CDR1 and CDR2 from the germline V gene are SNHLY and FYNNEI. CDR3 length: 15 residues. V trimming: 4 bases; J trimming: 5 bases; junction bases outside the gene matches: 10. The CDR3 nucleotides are TGTGCCAGCAGTGCCACCGGGACAGGAAAAGACGAGCAGTACTTC. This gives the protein CASSATGTGKDEQYF.

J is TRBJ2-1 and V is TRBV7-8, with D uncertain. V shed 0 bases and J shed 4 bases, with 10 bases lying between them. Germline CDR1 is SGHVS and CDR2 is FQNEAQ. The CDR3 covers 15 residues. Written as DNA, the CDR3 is TGTGCCAGCAGCTTAGCGAGAGTGACATACAATGAGCAGTTCTTC. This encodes CASSLARVTYNEQFF.

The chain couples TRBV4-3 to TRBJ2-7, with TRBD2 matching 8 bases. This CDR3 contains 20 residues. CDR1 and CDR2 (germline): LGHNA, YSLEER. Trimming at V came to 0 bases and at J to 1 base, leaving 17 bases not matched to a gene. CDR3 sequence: CASSQEVGAGEKNFSYEQYF. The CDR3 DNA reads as TGCGCCAGCAGCCAAGAGGTGGGAGCGGGAGAAAAAAATTTTTCCTACGAGCAGTACTTC.

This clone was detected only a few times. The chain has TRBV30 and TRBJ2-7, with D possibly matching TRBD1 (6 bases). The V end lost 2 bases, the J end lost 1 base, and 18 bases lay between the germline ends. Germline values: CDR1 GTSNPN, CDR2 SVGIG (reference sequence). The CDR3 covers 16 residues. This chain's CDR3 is CAWSYQTGPPSYEQYF. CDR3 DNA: TGTGCCTGGAGTTACCAAACAGGGCCTCCATCCTACGAGCAGTACTTC.

In DNA form, the CDR3 reads TGTGCCAGCAGCTTAGGTCCTGACACTGAAGCTTTCTTT. The encoded protein is CASSLGPDTEAFF. The gene calls are TRBV7-9 and TRBJ1-1; D gene uncertain. Deletions cut 1 base from V and 3 bases from J, with 6 bases between. Germline assignment: CDR1 SEHNR and CDR2 FQNEAQ (reference sequence). The CDR3 spans 13 residues.

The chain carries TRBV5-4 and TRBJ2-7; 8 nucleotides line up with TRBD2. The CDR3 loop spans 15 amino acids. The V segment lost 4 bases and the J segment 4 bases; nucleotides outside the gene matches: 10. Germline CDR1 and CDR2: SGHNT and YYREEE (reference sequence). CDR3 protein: CASSPGGAGAYEQYF. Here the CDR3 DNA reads TGTGCCAGCAGCCCCGGGGGGGCAGGGGCGTACGAGCAGTACTTC.

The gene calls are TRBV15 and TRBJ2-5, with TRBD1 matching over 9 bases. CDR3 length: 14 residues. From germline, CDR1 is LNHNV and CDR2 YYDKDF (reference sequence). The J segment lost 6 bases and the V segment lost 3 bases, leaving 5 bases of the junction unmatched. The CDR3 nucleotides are TGTGCCACCAGCAGGGAGGACAGGGGAAAGACCCAGTACTTC. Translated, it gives CATSREDRGKTQYF. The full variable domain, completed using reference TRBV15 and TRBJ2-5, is DAMVIQNPRYQVTQFGKPVTLSCSQTLNHNVMYWYQQKSSQAPKLLFHYYDKDFNNEADTPDNFQSRRPNTSFCFLDIRSPGLGDTAMYLCATSREDRGKTQYFGPGTRLLVL.

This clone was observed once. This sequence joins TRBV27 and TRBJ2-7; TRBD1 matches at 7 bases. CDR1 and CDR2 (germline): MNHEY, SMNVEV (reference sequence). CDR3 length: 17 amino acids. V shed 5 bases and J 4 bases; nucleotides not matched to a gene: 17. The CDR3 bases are TGTGCCAGCAGTCCCCAACAGGGGACGGGTGGGGCTTACGAGCAGTACTTC. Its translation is CASSPQQGTGGAYEQYF.

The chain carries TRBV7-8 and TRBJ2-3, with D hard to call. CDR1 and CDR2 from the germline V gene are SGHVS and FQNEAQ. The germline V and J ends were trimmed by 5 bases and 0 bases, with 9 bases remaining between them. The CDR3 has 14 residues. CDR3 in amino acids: CASSRSGSTDTQYF. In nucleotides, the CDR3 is TGTGCCAGCAGCCGCTCGGGTAGCACAGATACGCAGTATTTT.

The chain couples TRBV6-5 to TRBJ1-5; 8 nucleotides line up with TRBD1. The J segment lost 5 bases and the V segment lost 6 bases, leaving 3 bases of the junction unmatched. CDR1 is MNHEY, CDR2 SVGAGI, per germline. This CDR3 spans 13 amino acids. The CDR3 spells CASRDRVDQPQHF. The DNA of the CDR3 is TGTGCCAGCAGGGACAGGGTCGATCAGCCCCAGCATTTT.

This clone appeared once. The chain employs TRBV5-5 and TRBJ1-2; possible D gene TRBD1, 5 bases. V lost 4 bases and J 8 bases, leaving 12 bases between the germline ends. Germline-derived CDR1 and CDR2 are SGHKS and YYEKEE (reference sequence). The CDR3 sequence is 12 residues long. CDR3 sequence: CASSGGTRGYTF. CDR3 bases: TGTGCCAGCAGCGGCGGGACTCGCGGCTACACCTTC.

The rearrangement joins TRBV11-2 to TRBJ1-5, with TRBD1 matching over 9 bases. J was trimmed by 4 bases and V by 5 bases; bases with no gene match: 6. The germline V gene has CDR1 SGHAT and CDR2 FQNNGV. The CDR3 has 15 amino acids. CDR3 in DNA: TGTGCCAGCAGCCCGGGACAGGGAGCTAATCAGCCCCAGCATTTT. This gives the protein CASSPGQGANQPQHF.

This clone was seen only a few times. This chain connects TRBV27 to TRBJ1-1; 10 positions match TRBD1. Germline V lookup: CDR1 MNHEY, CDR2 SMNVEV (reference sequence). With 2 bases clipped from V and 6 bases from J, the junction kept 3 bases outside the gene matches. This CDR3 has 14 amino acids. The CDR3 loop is CASSLGDRGSEAFF. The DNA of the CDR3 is TGTGCCAGCAGTTTAGGGGACAGGGGATCTGAAGCTTTCTTT.

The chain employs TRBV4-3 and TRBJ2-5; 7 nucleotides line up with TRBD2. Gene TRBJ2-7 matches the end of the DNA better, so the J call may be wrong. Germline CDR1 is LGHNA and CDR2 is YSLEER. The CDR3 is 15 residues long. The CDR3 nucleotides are TGCGCCAGCAGCCTAAGACTAGCCGAGGCCTACGAGCAGTACTTC. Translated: CASSLRLAEAYEQYF.

CDR3 sequence: CSVDRNRAADTQYF. CDR3 DNA sequence: TGCAGCGTAGACCGCAACAGGGCTGCAGATACGCAGTATTTT. The chain carries TRBV29-1 and TRBJ2-3, with D perhaps matching TRBD1 (6 bases). Trimming shortened V by 6 bases and J by 4 bases, and 17 bases separated the two germline ends. This CDR3 is 14 amino acids long. The germline V gene has CDR1 SQVTM and CDR2 ANQGSEA.

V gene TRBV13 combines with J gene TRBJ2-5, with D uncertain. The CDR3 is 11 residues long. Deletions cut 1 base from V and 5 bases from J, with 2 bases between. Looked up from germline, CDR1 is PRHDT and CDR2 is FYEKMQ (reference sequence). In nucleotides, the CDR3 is TGTGCCAGCAGCTTAGCGGAGACCCAGTACTTC. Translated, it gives CASSLAETQYF.

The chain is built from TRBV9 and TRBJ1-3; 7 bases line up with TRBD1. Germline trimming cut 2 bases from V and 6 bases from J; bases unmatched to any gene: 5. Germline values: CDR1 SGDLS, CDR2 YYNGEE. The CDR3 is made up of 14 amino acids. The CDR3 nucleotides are TGTGCCAGCAGCGTCGGGGACAGCGAAAACACCATATATTTT. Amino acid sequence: CASSVGDSENTIYF.

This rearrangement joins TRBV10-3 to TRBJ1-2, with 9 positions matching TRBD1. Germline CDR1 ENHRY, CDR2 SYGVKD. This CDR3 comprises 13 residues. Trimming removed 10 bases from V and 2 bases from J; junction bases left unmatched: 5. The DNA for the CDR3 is TGTGCCAACCGGACAGGGGAAAACTATGGCTACACCTTC. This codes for CANRTGENYGYTF.

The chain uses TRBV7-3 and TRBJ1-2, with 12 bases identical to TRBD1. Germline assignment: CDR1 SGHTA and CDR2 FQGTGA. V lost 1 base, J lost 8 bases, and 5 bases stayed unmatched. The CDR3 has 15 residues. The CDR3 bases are TGTGCCAGCAGCTTAAGGGACAGGGGGCTAATGGGCTACACCTTC. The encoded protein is CASSLRDRGLMGYTF.

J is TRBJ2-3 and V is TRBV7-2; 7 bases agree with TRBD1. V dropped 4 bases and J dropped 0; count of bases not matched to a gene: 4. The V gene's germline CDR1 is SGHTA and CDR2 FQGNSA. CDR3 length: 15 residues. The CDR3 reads CASSSTGLSTDTQYF. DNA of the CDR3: TGTGCCAGCAGCTCGACAGGGCTTAGCACAGATACGCAGTATTTT. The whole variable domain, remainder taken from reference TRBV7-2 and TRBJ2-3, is GAGVSQSPSNKVTEKGKDVELRCDPISGHTALYWYRQSLGQGLEFLIYFQGNSAPDKSGLPSDRFSAERTGGSVSTLTIQRTQQEDSAVYLCASSSTGLSTDTQYFGPGTRLTVL.

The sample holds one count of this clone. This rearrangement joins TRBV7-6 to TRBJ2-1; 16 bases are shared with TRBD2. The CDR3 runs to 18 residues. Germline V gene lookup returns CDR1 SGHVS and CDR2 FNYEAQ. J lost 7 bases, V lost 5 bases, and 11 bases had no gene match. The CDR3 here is CASSGGTSGRGVHNEQFF. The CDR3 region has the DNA TGTGCCAGCAGCGGAGGGACTAGCGGGAGGGGGGTTCATAATGAGCAGTTCTTC.